This passage covers 27 T cell receptor beta chains from one sample sequenced in a study of blood T cells in healthy people across ages. The authors ran a second PCR of about 6 to 11 cycles using a sample-barcoded 5' primer and a J-beta primer mix. TCRdb re-called the 5' RACE reads with MiXCR, one entry per CDR3 protein. The sample holds about 800,000 distinct CDR3 sequences, roughly 50% seen once. The sample comprised blood. The receptors stem from a man younger than 45 in good health.

The CDR3 protein is CASTSAGAGKNGYTF. The CDR3 DNA is TGTGCCAGCACTTCAGCAGGGGCCGGAAAGAATGGCTACACCTTC. The rearrangement joins TRBV28 to TRBJ1-2; D is perhaps TRBD1 (6 bases). This CDR3 has 15 residues. Germline CDR1 reads MDHEN; CDR2 reads SYDVKM. Trimming removed 7 bases from V and 6 bases from J, with 21 bases in between.

V and J are TRBV3-1 and TRBJ1-2; D gene uncertain. V gave up 1 base and J gave up 1 base, with 7 bases separating them. The length of the CDR3 is 14 residues. Germline CDR1 reads LGHDT; CDR2 reads YNNKEL (reference sequence). For the CDR3, the DNA is TGTGCCAGCAGCCAAGCGGCAGTTAACTATGGCTACACCTTC. Residues: CASSQAAVNYGYTF.

The rearrangement uses TRBV5-1 and TRBJ2-7; TRBD1 agrees at 9 bases. The CDR3 totals 16 residues. The V gene end was trimmed by 0 bases and the J gene end by 9 bases; junction bases not matched to a gene: 13. Germline loops: CDR1 SGHRS, CDR2 YFSETQ. The CDR3, as DNA: TGCGCCAGCAGCTTGGAAACTCTGGGACAGGGCGTTGTGCAGTACTTC. Translated, it gives CASSLETLGQGVVQYF.

The chain recombines TRBV7-2 with TRBJ1-1; perhaps TRBD1 as D (5 bases). This CDR3 region has 13 residues. V was pared by 7 bases and J by 1 base, with 10 bases between. Germline CDR1 reads SGHTA; CDR2 reads FQGNSA. CDR3 sequence: CASTSQGNTEAFF. Written as DNA, the CDR3 is TGTGCCAGCACCTCCCAGGGGAACACTGAAGCTTTCTTT. The variable domain in full, with the rest retrieved from reference TRBV7-2 and TRBJ1-1, is GAGVSQSPSNKVTEKGKDVELRCDPISGHTALYWYRQSLGQGLEFLIYFQGNSAPDKSGLPSDRFSAERTGGSVSTLTIQRTQQEDSAVYLCASTSQGNTEAFFGQGTRLTVV.

This clonotype has just a few counts. The chain is built from TRBV7-9 and TRBJ2-7; no clear D. The germline gives CDR1 SEHNR, CDR2 FQNEAQ (reference sequence). V lost 5 bases and J lost 4, with 9 bases in between. The CDR3 runs to 12 residues. CDR3 in amino acids: CASSTIGYEQYF. The CDR3 nucleotides read TGTGCCAGCAGCACGATTGGGTACGAGCAGTACTTC.

The CDR3 region is CASSLAWGLNEKLFF. In DNA form, the CDR3 reads TGTGCCAGCAGCTTAGCGTGGGGGCTAAATGAAAAACTGTTTTTT. V gene TRBV7-2 combines with J gene TRBJ1-4; maybe TRBD1 (6 bases). CDR1 is SGHTA, CDR2 FQGNSA, per germline. The V gene lost 0 bases and the J gene lost 5 bases, with 10 bases spanning the gap. The CDR3 totals 15 residues.

This clonotype was seen only once. The genes are TRBV6-2 or TRBV6-3 and TRBJ1-2; unclear D gene. Germline assignment: CDR1 MNHEY and CDR2 SVGEGT. The CDR3 extends over 16 amino acids. Between the trimmed V and J ends, which lost 6 bases and 1 base, there was a span of 18 bases. CDR3 nucleotide sequence: TGTGCCAGCAGCCCATACCGGGAGCGCGTTAACTATGGCTACACCTTC. Amino acids: CASSPYRERVNYGYTF.

The chain recombines TRBV5-1 with TRBJ2-1, with TRBD2 matching over 7 bases. CDR1 and CDR2 (germline): SGHRS, YFSETQ. The CDR3 loop spans 15 amino acids. V shed 4 bases and J 10 bases; nucleotides not matched to a gene: 14. The CDR3: CASSLGGAGKGEQFF. The CDR3 nucleotides read TGCGCCAGCAGCCTGGGAGGAGCGGGGAAGGGCGAGCAGTTCTTC.

This clonotype was counted only a few times. In DNA, the CDR3 is TGCAGCGTGGACGGGTACTATGGCTACACCTTC. It yields the protein CSVDGYYGYTF. The chain combines TRBV29-1 with TRBJ1-2; D call uncertain. This CDR3 comprises 11 residues. Germline CDR1 is SQVTM and CDR2 is ANQGSEA. The V end was cut by 6 bases, the J end by 3 bases, with 8 bases between.

A few counts support this clonotype. CDR3 protein: CASSPQGPHNEQYF. As DNA, the CDR3 is TGTGCCAGCAGCCCACAGGGGCCCCATAACGAGCAGTACTTC. The gene calls are TRBV27 and TRBJ2-7; 7 positions agree with TRBD1. The trim removed 6 bases at V and 5 bases at J, leaving 10 bases unmatched. Germline CDR1 reads MNHEY; CDR2 reads SMNVEV (reference sequence). The CDR3 runs to 14 residues.

Turning to this clonotype: Being one base from a much bigger clone, this may be a read error. This chain uses TRBV6-2 or TRBV6-3 with TRBJ2-5; 7 nucleotides match TRBD2. Germline assignment: CDR1 MNHEY and CDR2 SVGEGT. The CDR3 consists of 14 residues. CDR3 DNA sequence: TGTACCAGCAGAAAGGGACTACGGGAAGAGACCCAGTACTTC. It yields the protein CTSRKGLREETQYF.

The chain recombines TRBV4-2 with TRBJ1-2; a possible D gene is TRBD1 (6 bases). V was shortened by 3 bases and J by 7 bases, with 21 bases between the two germline ends. The CDR3 is 16 residues long. Germline V CDR1 and CDR2: LGHNA, YNFKEQ. The DNA of the CDR3 is TGTGCCAGCAGCCATCCTCCGGGGGGGCTAGGGAGTGGCTACACCTTC. This translates into CASSHPPGGLGSGYTF.

The V gene is TRBV29-1, the J gene TRBJ2-7, with TRBD2 matching over 13 bases. There are 17 residues in the CDR3. Germline V gene data show CDR1 as SQVTM and CDR2 as ANQGSEA. After removal of 3 bases from V and 2 bases from J, the junction contained 10 bases not matched to a gene. The CDR3 coding sequence is TGCAGCGTTGACCCTTCCGGACTAGCGGGGGCTACCTACGAGCAGTACTTC. Encoded protein: CSVDPSGLAGATYEQYF.

This chain links TRBV7-2 with TRBJ2-1, with a weak D call TRBD2 (6 bases). The CDR3 sequence is 15 residues long. Germline lookup yields CDR1 SGHTA and CDR2 FQGNSA. Trimming shortened V by 5 bases and J by 9 bases, and 20 bases separated the two germline ends. CDR3 protein: CASSQTSGGYGEQFF. CDR3 nucleotides: TGTGCCAGCAGCCAGACCTCAGGAGGGTACGGTGAGCAGTTCTTC.

V usage is TRBV6-5 and J usage is TRBJ1-5; no firm D call. This CDR3 spans 13 amino acids. With 2 bases removed from V and 4 bases from J, the gap between germline ends came to 6 bases. Germline V gene lookup returns CDR1 MNHEY and CDR2 SVGAGI. CDR3 sequence reads: CASSYGLNQPQHF. Written as DNA, the CDR3 is TGTGCCAGCAGTTACGGGTTGAATCAGCCCCAGCATTTT.

The genes are TRBV6-5 and TRBJ2-5; the match to TRBD2 covers 9 bases. Matching the DNA end better, TRBJ2-7 makes the J call doubtful. Germline CDR1 is MNHEY and CDR2 is SVGAGI. The CDR3 is 16 amino acids. The CDR3 DNA reads TGTGCCAGCAGTTACTCTGGGGCGGGGGGGTTCTACGAGCAGTACTTC. It is translated as CASSYSGAGGFYEQYF.

This clonotype was recorded a few times. This rearrangement joins TRBV7-8 to TRBJ2-5; TRBD1 might be the D (6 bases). The J call may be incorrect, as the DNA end agrees better with TRBJ2-7. Germline CDR1 SGHVS, CDR2 FQNEAQ. The CDR3 sequence is 15 residues long. The CDR3, as DNA: TGTGCCAGCAGCGACCCTGGGCAGGGGATAGGCGAGCAGTACTTC. As protein: CASSDPGQGIGEQYF.

This clonotype appeared a few times. The rearrangement links TRBV20-1 to TRBJ2-5; D not resolved. The CDR3 is 12 amino acids. The V end lost 3 bases, the J end lost 2 bases, and 7 bases lay between the germline ends. Germline lookup yields CDR1 DFQATT and CDR2 SNEGSKA (reference sequence). CDR3 protein: CSASGWQETQYF. The CDR3 coding sequence is TGCAGTGCTAGTGGATGGCAAGAGACCCAGTACTTC.

The chain has TRBV6-6 and TRBJ2-4, with D uncertain. The CDR3 extends over 14 amino acids. Deletions cut 2 bases from V and 8 bases from J, with 13 bases between. Looked up from germline, CDR1 is MNHNY and CDR2 is SVGAGI (reference sequence). The DNA of the CDR3 is TGTGCCAGCAGTTACGTCCAAGGTCGGGACATTCAGTACTTC. This gives the protein CASSYVQGRDIQYF.

There are a few counts of this clonotype. The V call is TRBV5-6, the J call TRBJ2-3; TRBD1 matches 9 bases. V trimming: 3 bases; J trimming: 8 bases; junction bases outside the gene matches: 10. This CDR3 spans 15 amino acids. Germline V gives CDR1 SGHDT, CDR2 YYEEEE. In DNA form, the CDR3 reads TGTGCCAGCAGCTCCGGGACAGGGAGACAAGGTACGCAGTATTTT. Amino acids: CASSSGTGRQGTQYF.

The rearrangement joins TRBV11-2 to TRBJ1-1; possibly TRBD1 for D (5 bases). V shed 1 base and J shed 1 base, with 10 bases lying between them. This CDR3 has 15 residues. In germline, CDR1 is SGHAT, CDR2 FQNNGV. CDR3 in amino acids: CASSLVGARNTEAFF. CDR3 nucleotides: TGTGCCAGCAGCTTAGTTGGGGCCCGGAACACTGAAGCTTTCTTT.

Remarks on this clonotype: One end of the junction fails to match germline, which may point to a read error. The rearrangement links TRBV3-1 to TRBJ1-2; D call uncertain. CDR3 length equals 14 residues. The germline CDR1 and CDR2 sequences are LGHDT and YNNKEL (reference sequence). Written as DNA, the CDR3 is TGTCCCAGCAGCCAGGCAGCCCGCGGGTATGGCTACACCTTC. Protein product: CPSSQAARGYGYTF.

This clonotype showed up just a few times. The rearrangement links TRBV10-3 to TRBJ1-6; D uncertain. There are 15 residues in the CDR3. In germline, CDR1 is ENHRY, CDR2 SYGVKD. V was clipped by 0 bases and J by 7 bases, with 10 bases between them. The DNA for the CDR3 is TGTGCCATCAGTGAGTCGGTGGTCTACAATTCACCCCTCCACTTT. Protein sequence: CAISESVVYNSPLHF.

In this sample, this clonotype turned up many times. The V call is TRBV20-1, the J call TRBJ2-5; TRBD2 matches at 8 bases. CDR1 and CDR2 (germline): DFQATT, SNEGSKA (reference sequence). J lost 4 bases, V lost 3 bases, and 7 bases had no gene match. The CDR3 sequence is 14 residues long. CDR3 sequence (DNA): TGCAGTGCTAGGGTCCCGGGGGGGCGAGAGACCCAGTACTTC. It encodes CSARVPGGRETQYF.

The V call is TRBV6-5, the J call TRBJ2-4; 7 nucleotides agree with TRBD2. The closer fit of TRBJ2-7 to the DNA end suggests the J call may be wrong. The CDR3 loop spans 15 amino acids. Germline CDR1 reads MNHEY; CDR2 reads SVGAGI. The CDR3 coding sequence is TGTGCCAGCAGCCACGGCAGCGGGGCTTACTACGAGCAGTACTTC. Translation: CASSHGSGAYYEQYF.

V usage is TRBV11-2 and J usage is TRBJ2-3; D perhaps matches TRBD2 (5 bases). Trimming stripped 5 bases from V and 2 bases from J, with 14 bases between. The CDR3 length is 15 residues. Germline loops: CDR1 SGHAT, CDR2 FQNNGV. Here the CDR3 reads CASSTRLNLTDTQYF. As DNA, the CDR3 is TGTGCCAGCAGCACAAGACTAAACCTCACAGATACGCAGTATTTT.

This chain connects TRBV4-1 to TRBJ2-1; 11 bases are shared with TRBD1. Germline assignment: CDR1 MGHRA and CDR2 YSYEKL. V was pared by 3 bases and J by 7 bases, with 5 bases of the junction left unmatched. This CDR3 spans 15 amino acids. CDR3 DNA sequence: TGCGCCAGCAGCCACGGACAGGGGGCCGGGAATGAGCAGTTCTTC. It specifies CASSHGQGAGNEQFF.